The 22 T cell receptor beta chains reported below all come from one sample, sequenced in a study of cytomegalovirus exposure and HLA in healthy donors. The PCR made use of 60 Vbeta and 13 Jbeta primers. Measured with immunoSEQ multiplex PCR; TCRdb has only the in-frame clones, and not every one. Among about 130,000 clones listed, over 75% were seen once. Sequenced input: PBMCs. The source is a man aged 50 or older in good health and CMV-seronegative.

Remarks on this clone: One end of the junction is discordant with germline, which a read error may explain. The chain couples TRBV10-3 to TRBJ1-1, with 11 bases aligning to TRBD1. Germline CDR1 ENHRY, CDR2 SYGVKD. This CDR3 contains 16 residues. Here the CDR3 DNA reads TGTGCCGTCAGGAGGGGTGGGACAGGGGGAACAGCTGAAGCTTTCTTT. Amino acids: CAVRRGGTGGTAEAFF.

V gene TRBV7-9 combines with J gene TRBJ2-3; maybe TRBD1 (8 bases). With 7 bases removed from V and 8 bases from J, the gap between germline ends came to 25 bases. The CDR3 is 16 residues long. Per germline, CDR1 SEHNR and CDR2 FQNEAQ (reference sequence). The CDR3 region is CASITTRGGQEGTQYF. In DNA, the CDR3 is TGTGCCAGCATCACTACTAGGGGGGGACAGGAAGGTACGCAGTATTTT.

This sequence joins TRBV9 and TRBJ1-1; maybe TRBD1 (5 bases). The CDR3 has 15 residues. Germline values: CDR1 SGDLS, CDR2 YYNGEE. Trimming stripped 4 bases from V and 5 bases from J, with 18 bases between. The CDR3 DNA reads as TGTGCCAGCAGCCCCGGGACGGGGGGTTTGACTGAAGCTTTCTTT. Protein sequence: CASSPGTGGLTEAFF.

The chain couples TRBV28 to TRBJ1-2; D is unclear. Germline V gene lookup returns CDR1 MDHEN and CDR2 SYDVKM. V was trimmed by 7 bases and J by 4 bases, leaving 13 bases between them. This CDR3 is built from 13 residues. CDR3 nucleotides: TGTGCCAGCAATCCCTTGGGAGGCTATGGCTACACCTTC. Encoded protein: CASNPLGGYGYTF.

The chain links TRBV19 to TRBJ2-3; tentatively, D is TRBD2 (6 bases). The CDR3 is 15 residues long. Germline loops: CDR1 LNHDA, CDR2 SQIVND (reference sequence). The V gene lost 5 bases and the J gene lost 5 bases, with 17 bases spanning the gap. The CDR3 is CASSSGSGGVDTQYF. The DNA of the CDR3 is TGTGCCAGTAGTTCCGGGTCCGGAGGGGTAGATACGCAGTATTTT.

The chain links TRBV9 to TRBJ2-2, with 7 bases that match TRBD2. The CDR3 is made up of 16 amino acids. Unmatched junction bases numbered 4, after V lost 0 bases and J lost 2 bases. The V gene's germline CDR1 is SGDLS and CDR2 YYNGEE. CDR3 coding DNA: TGTGCCAGCAGCGTAGGGCGGGAGACTAACACCGGGGAGCTGTTTTTT. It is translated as CASSVGRETNTGELFF.

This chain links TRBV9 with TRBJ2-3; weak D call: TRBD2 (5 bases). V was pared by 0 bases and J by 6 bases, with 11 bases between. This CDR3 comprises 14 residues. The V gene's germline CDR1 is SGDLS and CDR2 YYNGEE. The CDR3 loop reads CASSVASGGDTQYF. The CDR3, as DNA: TGTGCCAGCAGCGTAGCTTCCGGCGGGGATACGCAGTATTTT. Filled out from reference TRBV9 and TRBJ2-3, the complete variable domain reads DSGVTQTPKHLITATGQRVTLRCSPRSGDLSVYWYQQSLDQGLQFLIQYYNGEERAKGNILERFSAQQFPDLHSELNLSSLELGDSALYFCASSVASGGDTQYFGPGTRLTVL.

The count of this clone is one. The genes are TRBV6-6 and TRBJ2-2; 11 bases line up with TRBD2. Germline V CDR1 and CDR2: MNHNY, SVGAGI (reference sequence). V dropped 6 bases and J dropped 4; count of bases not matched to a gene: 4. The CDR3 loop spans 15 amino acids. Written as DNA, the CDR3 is TGTGCCAGCAGCGTAGCGGGAGGGCTCACCGGGGAGCTGTTTTTT. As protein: CASSVAGGLTGELFF.

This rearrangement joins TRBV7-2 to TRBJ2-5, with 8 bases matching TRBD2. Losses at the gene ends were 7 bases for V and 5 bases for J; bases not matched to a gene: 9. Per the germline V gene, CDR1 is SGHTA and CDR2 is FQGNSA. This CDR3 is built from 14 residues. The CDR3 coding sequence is TGTGCCAGCACCCTCCTAGCGGGTGAGGAGACCCAGTACTTC. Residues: CASTLLAGEETQYF.

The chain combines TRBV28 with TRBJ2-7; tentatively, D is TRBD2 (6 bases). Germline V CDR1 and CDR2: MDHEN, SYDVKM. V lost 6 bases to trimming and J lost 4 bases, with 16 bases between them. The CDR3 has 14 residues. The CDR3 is CASRMRDFSYEQYF. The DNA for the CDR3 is TGTGCCAGCAGAATGAGGGACTTCTCGTACGAGCAGTACTTC.

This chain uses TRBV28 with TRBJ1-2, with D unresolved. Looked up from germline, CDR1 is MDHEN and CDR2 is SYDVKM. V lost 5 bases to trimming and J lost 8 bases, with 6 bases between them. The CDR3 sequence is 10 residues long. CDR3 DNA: TGTGCCAGCAGTGGAGAAGGCTACACCTTC. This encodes CASSGEGYTF.

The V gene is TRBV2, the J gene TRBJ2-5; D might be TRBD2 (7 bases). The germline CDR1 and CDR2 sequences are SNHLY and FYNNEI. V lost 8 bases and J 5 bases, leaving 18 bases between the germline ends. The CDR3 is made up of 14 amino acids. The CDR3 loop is CASLAGAGVETQYF. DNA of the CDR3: TGTGCCAGCTTGGCGGGGGCCGGGGTGGAGACCCAGTACTTC.

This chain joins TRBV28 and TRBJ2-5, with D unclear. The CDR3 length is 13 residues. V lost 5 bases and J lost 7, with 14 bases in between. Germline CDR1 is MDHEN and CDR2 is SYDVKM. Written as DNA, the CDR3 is TGTGCCAGCAGTCGAGGTCTAACCGGGACCCAGTACTTC. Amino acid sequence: CASSRGLTGTQYF.

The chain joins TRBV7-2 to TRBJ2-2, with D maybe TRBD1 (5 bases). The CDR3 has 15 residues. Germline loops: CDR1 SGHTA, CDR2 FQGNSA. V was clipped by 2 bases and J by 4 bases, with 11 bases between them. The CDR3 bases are TGTGCCAGCAGCTTAATCCCAGGGTCCACCGGGGAGCTGTTTTTT. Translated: CASSLIPGSTGELFF.

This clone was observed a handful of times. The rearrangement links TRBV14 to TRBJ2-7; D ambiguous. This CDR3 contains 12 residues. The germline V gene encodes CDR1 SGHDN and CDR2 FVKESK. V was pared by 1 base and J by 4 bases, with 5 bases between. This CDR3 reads CASSQARYEQYF. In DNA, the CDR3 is TGTGCCAGCAGCCAAGCTCGTTACGAGCAGTACTTC.

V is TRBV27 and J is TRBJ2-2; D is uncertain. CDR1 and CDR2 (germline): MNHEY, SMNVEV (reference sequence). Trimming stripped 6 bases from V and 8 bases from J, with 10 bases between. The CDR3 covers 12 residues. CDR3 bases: TGTGCCAGCAGCCGCGGCGCTGGGGAGCTGTTTTTT. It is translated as CASSRGAGELFF.

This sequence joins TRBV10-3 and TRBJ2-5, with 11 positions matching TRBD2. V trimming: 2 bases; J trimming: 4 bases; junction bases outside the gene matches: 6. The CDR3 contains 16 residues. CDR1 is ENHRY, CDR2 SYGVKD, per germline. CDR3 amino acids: CAISEGTSGKRETQYF. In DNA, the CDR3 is TGTGCCATCAGTGAGGGGACTAGCGGAAAGAGAGAGACCCAGTACTTC.

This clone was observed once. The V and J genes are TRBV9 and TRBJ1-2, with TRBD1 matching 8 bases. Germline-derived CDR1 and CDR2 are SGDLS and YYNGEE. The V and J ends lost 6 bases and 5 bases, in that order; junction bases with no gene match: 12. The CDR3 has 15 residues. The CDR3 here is CASTSQGASPYGYTF. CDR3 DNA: TGTGCCAGCACTAGTCAGGGGGCCTCACCGTATGGCTACACCTTC.

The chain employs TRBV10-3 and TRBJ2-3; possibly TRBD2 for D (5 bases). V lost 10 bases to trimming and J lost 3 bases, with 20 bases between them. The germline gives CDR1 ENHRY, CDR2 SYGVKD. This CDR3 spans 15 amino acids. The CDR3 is CATGVGRPETDTQYF. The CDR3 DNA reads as TGTGCCACCGGGGTGGGCCGGCCCGAGACAGATACGCAGTATTTT.

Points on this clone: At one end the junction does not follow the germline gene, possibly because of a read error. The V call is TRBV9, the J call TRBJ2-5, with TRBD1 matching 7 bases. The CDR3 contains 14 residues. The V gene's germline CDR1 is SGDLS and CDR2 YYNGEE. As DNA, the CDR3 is TGTGCCAGCAGCGTAGGACAGGGCCAAGAGGCCCAGTACTTC. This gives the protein CASSVGQGQEAQYF. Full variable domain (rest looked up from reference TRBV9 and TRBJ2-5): DSGVTQTPKHLITATGQRVTLRCSPRSGDLSVYWYQQSLDQGLQFLIQYYNGEERAKGNILERFSAQQFPDLHSELNLSSLELGDSALYFCASSVGQGQEAQYFGPGTRLLVL.

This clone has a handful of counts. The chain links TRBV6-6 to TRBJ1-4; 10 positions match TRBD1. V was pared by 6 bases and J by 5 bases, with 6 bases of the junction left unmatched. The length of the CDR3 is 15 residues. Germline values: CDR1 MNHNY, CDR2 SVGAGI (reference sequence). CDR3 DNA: TGTGCCAGCAGGAGACCGGGACAGGGGAATGAAAAACTGTTTTTT. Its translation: CASRRPGQGNEKLFF.

The CDR3 DNA reads as TGTGCCAGCAGCTCAGGGGCAGGGGGCACCACAGATACGCAGTATTTT. Translation: CASSSGAGGTTDTQYF. The V call is TRBV28, the J call TRBJ2-3; 8 positions match TRBD1. V dropped 6 bases and J dropped 2; count of bases not matched to a gene: 10. Germline V gene sequence: CDR1 MDHEN, CDR2 SYDVKM. The CDR3 contains 16 residues.